The entry below describes one T cell receptor beta chain. Participant reports of clinical history set cohort assignment. Produced via immunoSEQ multiplex PCR; TCRdb's table is partial and in-frame only. The sample yields roughly 220,000 clones, roughly 80% seen once. CDR3 length: 14 residues. V gave up 2 bases and J gave up 4 bases; unmatched junction bases: 4. The germline V gene encodes CDR1 MGHDK and CDR2 SYGVNS. This sample is drawn from a study of blood T cell repertoires in COVID-19. As for the study in general: From the United States, Italy and Spain came samples of acute and convalescent COVID-19. T cells, B-cell-depleted T cells, or PBMCs supplied cDNA or gDNA.

Sequenced sample: PBMCs or T cells enriched from blood (not recorded which). The V and J genes are TRBV25-1 and TRBJ1-2; 7 nucleotides align to TRBD1. The TCR comes from a woman aged 40 to 49 with acute COVID-19. The CDR3 is CASSEGGQLYGYTF. The CDR3 region has the DNA TGTGCCAGCAGTGAAGGGGGACAGCTCTATGGCTACACCTTC.